A selection of T cell receptor beta chains follows, all from one sample in a study of tumor and adjacent non-tumor tissue in lung cancer. In TCRdb, the multiplex PCR reads were re-called with MiXCR into one record per CDR3 protein. The data contain 90,000 to 110,000 distinct CDR3 sequences, approximately 82% of them singletons. Specimen: lung tumor tissue. These TCRs come from a woman aged 55-69 years with non-small cell lung cancer. Both conserved end residues are part of each CDR3. D genes are given only for firm matches. Clone size is not always given. Where it is, it says once, few, many or a class for expanded clones.

.,TRBV11-1,TRBJ2-2,.,TGTGCCAGCAGCTTGGAATTGTGCACCGGGGAGCTGTTTTTT,CASSLELCTGELFF
TRBD1,TRBV20-1,TRBJ1-2,.,TGCAGTGTTAGAGAACAGGGGGGATTGGACGGCTACATCTTC,CSVREQGGLDGYIF
TRBD1,TRBV28,TRBJ1-5,.,TGTGCCAGCAGTTTTGCGGGAAGGGGGCCCGATCAGCCCCAGCATTTT,CASSFAGRGPDQPQHF
TRBD2,TRBV4-3,TRBJ2-7,many,TGCGCCAGCAGCCGACTCCGCGGGCGGGAGGGCATCGAGCAGTACTTC,CASSRLRGREGIEQYF
TRBD2,TRBV7-3,TRBJ2-1,.,TGTGCCAGCAGCTTGACTAGCGGGAGAAGGGATGAGCAGTTCTTC,CASSLTSGRRDEQFF
TRBD2,TRBV11-3,TRBJ2-7,once,TGTGCCAGTAGCCGCCAGGGACTAGCGGGGGGAAGGTCCGACAATGAGCAGTACTTC,CASSRQGLAGGRSDNEQYF
TRBD2,TRBV28,TRBJ2-1,.,TGTGCCAGCAGGGAGACTAGCGGGGGTAACAATGAGCAGTTCTTC,CASRETSGGNNEQFF
TRBD1,TRBV19,TRBJ2-1,few,TGTGCCAGTAGTAGGGACAGATACAATGAGCAGTTCTTC,CASSRDRYNEQFF
.,TRBV5-5,TRBJ2-2,.,TGTGCCAGCAGCTCCAGCCTGATATCTAACATCGGGGAGCTGTTTTTT,CASSSSLISNIGELFF
.,TRBV7-2,TRBJ2-3,.,TGTGCCAGCAGCTCGGACGGACCCACAGATACGCAGTATTTT,CASSSDGPTDTQYF
.,TRBV6-2/TRBV6-3,TRBJ2-3,.,TGTGCCAGCAAGCGGACAGATCCTACAGATATGCAGTATTTT,CASKRTDPTDMQYF
.,TRBV6-6,TRBJ2-3,.,TGTGCCAGCAGTACGGGTCCACGCCGCACGGATACGCAGTGTTTT,CASSTGPRRTDTQCF
.,TRBV6-1,TRBJ2-6,.,TGTGCCAGCAGTGACAAGCGTAAGGGTTCCTCTGGGACTAACGTCCTGACTTTC,CASSDKRKGSSGTNVLTF
.,TRBV6-2/TRBV6-3,TRBJ1-5,.,TGTACCACCAGGTGGCAGAGCAATCAGTACCAGCATTTT,CTTRWQSNQYQHF
.,TRBV7-3,TRBJ1-2,.,TGTGCCAGTGGCACAAGGCAGAACTATGACTACACCTTC,CASGTRQNYDYTF
TRBD1,TRBV20-1,TRBJ2-5,many,TGCAGTGCTAGAGACCTTACACCGCCGGGACAGCAAGAGACCCAGTACTTC,CSARDLTPPGQQETQYF
TRBD1,TRBV28,TRBJ2-1,.,TGTGCCAGCAGTTCGGGACAGGGAATCGGGTTCTTC,CASSSGQGIGFF
.,TRBV6-2/TRBV6-3,TRBJ2-2,few,TGTGCCAGCAGTTACACCCAACAGAGGGCCAACACTTGGGAGCTGTTCTTT,CASSYTQQRANTWELFF
.,TRBV11-1,TRBJ1-2,.,TGTGCCAGCAGCTCCGACAGGTTCTATGGCTACACCTTC,CASSSDRFYGYTF
.,TRBV11-3,TRBJ2-7,.,TGTTCCAGCAGCTTAGATACGGGAACCTACGATCAGTACTTT,CSSSLDTGTYDQYF
.,TRBV11-3,TRBJ1-1,.,TGTGCCAGCACCTTAATTGGGCTGCCGGGACGGGTGAACACTGAAGCTTTCTTT,CASTLIGLPGRVNTEAFF
.,TRBV6-2/TRBV6-3,TRBJ2-2,.,TGTACCAGAAGTTACACCCAACAGAGGGCCAACACCTGGGAGCTGTTTTTT,CTRSYTQQRANTWELFF
.,TRBV12-3/TRBV12-4,TRBJ1-5,many,TGTGCCAGCAGTTTGTCCCAGGGCAATCAGCCCCAGCATTTT,CASSLSQGNQPQHF
TRBD1,TRBV20-1,TRBJ2-1,.,TGTAGTGCACAAGGACAGGGGGTATTCAATGAGCAGTTCTTC,CSAQGQGVFNEQFF
.,TRBV11-3,TRBJ1-1,.,TGTACCAGCGACTTAGATTCGGGGAGAGGCACTGAAGCTTTCTTT,CTSDLDSGRGTEAFF
TRBD1,TRBV12-3/TRBV12-4,TRBJ1-1,many,TGTGCCAGCAGCACTACAGGGGGTTTCACTGAAGCTTTCTTT,CASSTTGGFTEAFF
.,TRBV6-1,TRBJ2-3,.,TGTGCCAGCAGTCATCGCATAGATATGCAGTATTTT,CASSHRIDMQYF
.,TRBV11-1,TRBJ2-7,.,TGTGCCAGCGGTGTGCAGGGCGGAGTGTACGAGCAGTACTTC,CASGVQGGVYEQYF
.,TRBV11-2,TRBJ1-5,.,TGTGCCAGCAGCTCCGAGGGTTTTGAGCCCCAACATTTT,CASSSEGFEPQHF
TRBD1,TRBV11-2,TRBJ2-7,.,TGTGCCAGCAGCTTATCCACTGGGACAGCCAACCAGTACTTC,CASSLSTGTANQYF
.,TRBV10-2,TRBJ1-3,many,TGCGCCAGCAGTGAGTTGGTGGGGCAGGCCACCGGAAACACCATATATTTT,CASSELVGQATGNTIYF
.,TRBV4-1,TRBJ2-7,.,TGCTCCAGCAGCCAAGATAGGTCAGATGCGCAGTACTTC,CSSSQDRSDAQYF
.,TRBV6-5,TRBJ1-4,.,TGTGCCAGCAGTTACTCAACTGGGACGCTTAAAAAACTGTTTTTT,CASSYSTGTLKKLFF
.,TRBV25-1,TRBJ2-1,few,TGTGCCAGGAGTATAACCACCCTAGGGAATGAGCAGTTCTTC,CARSITTLGNEQFF
TRBD1,TRBV11-3,TRBJ2-1,few,TGTGCTAGCAACTTAGTGGGGCAGGGGGATGCGTTCTTT,CASNLVGQGDAFF
.,TRBV11-3,TRBJ2-7,.,TGTGCCATCAGCTTAGGTTCAGGTATGGTCTACGAGCAGTACTTC,CAISLGSGMVYEQYF
.,TRBV6-1,TRBJ2-1,.,TGTGCCAGCAAACCGGGACTGAACGATGAGCAGCTCTTC,CASKPGLNDEQLF
TRBD2,TRBV12-3/TRBV12-4,TRBJ2-3,few,TGTGCCAGTAGTCGACTAGCGGGGGGGGCTGGCGCAGATACGCAGTATTTT,CASSRLAGGAGADTQYF
TRBD2,TRBV11-3,TRBJ2-1,.,TGTGCCAGCAGTTTAGAGTTGACCAGCGGGAGCCACAATGAGAAGCTCTTC,CASSLELTSGSHNEKLF
.,TRBV4-1,TRBJ2-3,few,TGCGTCAACAGCCAAGTGGGGGGGCCCACAGATACGCAGTATTTT,CVNSQVGGPTDTQYF
.,TRBV6-2/TRBV6-3,TRBJ1-2,once,TGTGCCAGCAGATCGACGGGGGGCTTTGGCTACACCTTC,CASRSTGGFGYTF
.,TRBV6-2/TRBV6-3,TRBJ1-5,many,TGTGCCAGCAGTTTACGGGGGACGGCTGGAGGCAATCAGCCCCAGCATTTT,CASSLRGTAGGNQPQHF
TRBD2,TRBV11-3,TRBJ2-1,.,TGTGCCAGTAGCTTCGGACTAGGGGAGGGAAATGTGCAGATCTTC,CASSFGLGEGNVQIF
.,TRBV6-2/TRBV6-3,TRBJ2-7,.,TGTGCCAGCAGTTATCGAGTCGACGAGCGCGAGCAGTACTTC,CASSYRVDEREQYF
.,TRBV11-3,TRBJ2-3,.,TGTGCCAGCAGACGGGATAGCAGGGATGCGCAGTATTTT,CASRRDSRDAQYF
TRBD2,TRBV11-3,TRBJ2-1,.,TGTGTCAGCGACCACTTAGCGGGGGGGGCCAATGACCAGTTCTTC,CVSDHLAGGANDQFF
.,TRBV7-2,TRBJ2-1,.,TGTGCCAGCAGTATTCAGGGAGGTGAGCAGTTCTTC,CASSIQGGEQFF
.,TRBV4-2,TRBJ1-2,many,TGTGCCAGCAGCCAATTGGCCCTACCCAACTATGGCTACACCTTC,CASSQLALPNYGYTF
TRBD2,TRBV11-3,TRBJ2-1,.,TGTACCAGCAGCTTAGAGTTGATTAGCGGGAGCCACAATGGACAGTTCTTC,CTSSLELISGSHNGQFF
.,TRBV11-3,TRBJ1-1,.,TGTGCCAGCAGCTTAATTAGGCCACAGGGACGAATGAACACTGAAGCTTTCTTT,CASSLIRPQGRMNTEAFF
.,TRBV7-9,TRBJ1-4,.,TGTGCCAGCAGCTTGTGGGGGACGGTGACTAATGAAAAACTGTTTTTT,CASSLWGTVTNEKLFF
TRBD2,TRBV6-1,TRBJ2-1,.,TGTGACAGCAGACCATCGACTAGCGGGAGAAATGAGCAGTTCTTC,CDSRPSTSGRNEQFF
TRBD1,TRBV11-2,TRBJ2-7,.,TGTGCCAGCTGCTTATCCACGGGGACAGCCGAGCACTACTTC,CASCLSTGTAEHYF
TRBD1,TRBV11-2,TRBJ2-7,.,TGTGCCAGCAGCTGGTGGGTTGGGGCAGGGGGCTACGAGCAGTACTTC,CASSWWVGAGGYEQYF
TRBD2,TRBV6-2/TRBV6-3,TRBJ2-1,.,TGTGCCATCAGTTTTAGCGGGAGAATTGTATCCTACAATGAGCAGTCCTTC,CAISFSGRIVSYNEQSF